The sequence of this TCR beta chain was determined in a study of blood T cells in healthy people across ages. For the study at large: In model experiments, template switching was able to capture about one barcoded beta molecule for every two T cells that were present.

Study-level results: Unsorted PBMC input precluded a conclusive naive versus antigen-experienced comparison.

Healthy Russian Caucasian donors spanned ages about 6 to 100 years. As for this clonotype: Its antigen is undetermined.

A sample-barcoded 5' primer and a J-beta primer mix were used in a second PCR of roughly 7 to 11 cycles. TCRdb called the 5' RACE reads again in MiXCR, with one record for every CDR3 protein. The sample contains over a million distinct CDR3 sequences, 59% of which appear only once. The CDR3 loop spans 15 amino acids. CDR1 is SGHRS, CDR2 YFSETQ, per germline. Trimming removed 5 bases from V and 7 bases from J; junction bases left unmatched: 12. The V call is TRBV5-1, the J call TRBJ2-1; 7 bases are a match to TRBD2. The sequence came from a man aged 18 to 30 in good health. Sequenced input: blood. The CDR3 here is CASRAGAPSRNEQFF. CDR3 sequence (DNA): TGCGCCAGCAGGGCGGGAGCGCCTTCTAGGAATGAGCAGTTCTTC.